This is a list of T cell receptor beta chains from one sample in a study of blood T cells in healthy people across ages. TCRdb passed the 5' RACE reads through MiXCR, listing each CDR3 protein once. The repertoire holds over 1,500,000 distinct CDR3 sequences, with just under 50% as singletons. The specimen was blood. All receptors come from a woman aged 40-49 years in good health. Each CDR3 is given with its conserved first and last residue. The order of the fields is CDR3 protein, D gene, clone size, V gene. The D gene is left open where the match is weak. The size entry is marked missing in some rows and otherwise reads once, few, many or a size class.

cdr3_aa: CASSQDGAVNQPQHF
d_call: .
clone_size: .
v_call: TRBV4-1

cdr3_aa: CASSWAGALADTQYF
d_call: .
clone_size: .
v_call: TRBV12-3/TRBV12-4

cdr3_aa: CASSLTPRGAGDTQYF
d_call: .
clone_size: once
v_call: TRBV7-2

cdr3_aa: CASSLNPQRHTDTQYF
d_call: .
clone_size: .
v_call: TRBV7-2

cdr3_aa: CATSISRGRETQYF
d_call: TRBD1
clone_size: .
v_call: TRBV15

cdr3_aa: CASCVRLAGNEQFF
d_call: TRBD2
clone_size: few
v_call: TRBV6-5

cdr3_aa: CASSLVLFSEAYEQYF
d_call: .
clone_size: .
v_call: TRBV7-2

cdr3_aa: CGSQHQETQYF
d_call: .
clone_size: .
v_call: TRBV20-1

cdr3_aa: CASNDRTSAYNEQFF
d_call: TRBD2
clone_size: few
v_call: TRBV6-2/TRBV6-3

cdr3_aa: CASSGTSPYEQYF
d_call: TRBD2
clone_size: .
v_call: TRBV4-1

cdr3_aa: CASSLDLLSYNEQFF
d_call: .
clone_size: .
v_call: TRBV14

cdr3_aa: CASSYRDVYLEANVLTF
d_call: .
clone_size: few
v_call: TRBV7-2